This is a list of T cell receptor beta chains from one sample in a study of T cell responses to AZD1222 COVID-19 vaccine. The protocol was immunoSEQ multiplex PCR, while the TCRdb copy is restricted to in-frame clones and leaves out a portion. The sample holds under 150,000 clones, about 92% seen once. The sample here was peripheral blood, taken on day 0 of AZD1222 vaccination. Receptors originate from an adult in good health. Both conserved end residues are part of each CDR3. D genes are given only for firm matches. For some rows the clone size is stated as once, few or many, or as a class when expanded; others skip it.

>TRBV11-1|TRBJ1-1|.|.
CASSLARGSYTEAFF
TGTGCCAGCAGCTTAGCGCGAGGCAGCTACACTGAAGCTTTCTTT
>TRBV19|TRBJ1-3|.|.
CASSIYGQGAGNTIYF
TGTGCCAGTAGTATTTATGGTCAGGGAGCTGGAAACACCATATATTTT
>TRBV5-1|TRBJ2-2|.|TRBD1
CASSFLTGGTGELFF
TGCGCCAGCAGCTTTTTAACAGGGGGGACCGGGGAGCTGTTTTTT
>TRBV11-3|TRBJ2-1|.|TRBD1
CASSMGQGSRNEQFF
TGTGCCAGCAGCATGGGACAGGGGAGCCGCAATGAGCAGTTCTTC
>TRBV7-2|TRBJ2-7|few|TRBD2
CASSSRLAGGWNEQYF
TGTGCCAGCAGCTCCCGACTAGCGGGAGGTTGGAACGAGCAGTACTTC
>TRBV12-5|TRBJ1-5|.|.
CASGLTWGNQPQHF
TGTGCTAGTGGTTTGACGTGGGGGAATCAGCCCCAGCATTTT
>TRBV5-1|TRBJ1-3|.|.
CASSQTLGRGRGNTIYF
TGCGCCAGCAGCCAGACTCTGGGGAGGGGAAGAGGAAACACCATATATTTT
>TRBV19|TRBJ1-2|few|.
CASKPQGFGPFNYGYTF
TGTGCCAGTAAACCCCAGGGATTCGGACCTTTTAACTATGGCTACACCTTC
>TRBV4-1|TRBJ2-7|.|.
CASSQDLRAGQRRQYF
TGCGCCAGCAGCCAAGATCTCAGGGCGGGACAGCGGAGACAGTACTTC
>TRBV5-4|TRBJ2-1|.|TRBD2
CASSLSVAGLADYNEQFF
TGTGCCAGCAGCTTATCGGTCGCGGGACTAGCGGACTACAATGAGCAGTTCTTC
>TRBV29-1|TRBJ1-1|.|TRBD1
CSAVTGENTEAFF
TGCAGCGCGGTGACAGGGGAAAACACTGAAGCTTTCTTT
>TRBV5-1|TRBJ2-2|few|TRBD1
CASSLAGQGTAGELFF
TGCGCCAGCAGCTTGGCGGGACAGGGAACGGCCGGGGAGCTGTTTTTT
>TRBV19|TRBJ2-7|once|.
CASSPGYEQYF
TGTGCCAGTAGTCCGGGGTACGAGCAGTACTTC
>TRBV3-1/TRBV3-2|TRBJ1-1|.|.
CASSFTGRGTEAFF
TGTGCCAGCAGCTTTACAGGGCGGGGGACTGAAGCTTTCTTT
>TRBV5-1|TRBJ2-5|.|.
CASSPGTTQETQYF
TGCGCCAGCAGCCCAGGGACAACGCAAGAGACCCAGTACTTC
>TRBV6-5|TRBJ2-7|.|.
CASRDEWWSTYEQYF
TGTGCCAGCAGGGATGAATGGTGGAGTACCTACGAGCAGTACTTC
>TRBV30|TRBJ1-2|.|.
CAWSGVATVYGYTF
TGTGCCTGGAGCGGAGTGGCGACAGTCTATGGCTACACCTTC
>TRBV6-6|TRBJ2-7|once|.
CASRLSSSVYEQYF
TGTGCCAGCAGGTTATCCTCCTCGGTTTACGAGCAGTACTTC
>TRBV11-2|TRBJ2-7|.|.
CASSLAGRYEQYF
TGTGCCAGCAGCTTAGCGGGCAGATACGAGCAGTACTTC
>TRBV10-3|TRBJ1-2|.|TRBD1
CAIGDRGNYGYTF
TGTGCCATCGGGGACAGGGGGAACTATGGCTACACCTTC
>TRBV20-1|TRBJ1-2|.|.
CSVDGYTF
TGCAGTGTGGATGGCTACACCTTC
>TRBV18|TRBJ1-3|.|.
CASSLDIRNTIYF
TGTGCCAGCTCACTGGACATCCGAAACACCATATATTTT
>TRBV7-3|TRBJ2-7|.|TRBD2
CASSLRGGSRDEQYF
TGTGCCAGCAGCTTACGTGGCGGGAGCCGAGACGAGCAGTACTTC
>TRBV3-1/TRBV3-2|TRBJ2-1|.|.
CASSAVPGAYNEQFF
TGTGCCAGCAGTGCTGTCCCGGGGGCCTACAATGAGCAGTTCTTC
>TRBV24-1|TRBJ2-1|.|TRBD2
CATSDASGRALGYYNEQFF
TGTGCCACCAGTGATGCTAGCGGGAGGGCCCTCGGGTACTACAATGAGCAGTTCTTC
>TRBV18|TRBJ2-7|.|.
CASGPVNRDHEQYF
TGTGCCAGCGGTCCGGTGAACAGGGACCACGAGCAGTACTTC
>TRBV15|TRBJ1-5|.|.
CATSRDRGQPQHF
TGTGCCACCAGCAGAGATCGGGGGCAGCCCCAGCATTTT
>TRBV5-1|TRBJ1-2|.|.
CASSLDFTGSGYTF
TGCGCCAGCAGCTTGGATTTTACAGGGAGCGGCTACACCTTC
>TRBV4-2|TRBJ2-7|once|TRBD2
CASSQARLAGAYEQYF
TGTGCCAGCAGCCAGGCCCGACTAGCGGGAGCCTACGAGCAGTACTTC
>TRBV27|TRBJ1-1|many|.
CASSWRGGGNTEAFF
TGTGCCAGCAGTTGGAGGGGCGGGGGGAACACTGAAGCTTTCTTT
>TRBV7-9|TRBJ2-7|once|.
CASSLVNYEQYF
TGTGCCAGCAGCTTAGTGAACTACGAGCAGTACTTC
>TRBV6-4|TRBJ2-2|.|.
CASSPGNTGELFF
TGTGCCAGCAGTCCAGGGAACACCGGGGAGCTGTTTTTT
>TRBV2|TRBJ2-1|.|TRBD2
CAKLAGGSSYNEQFF
TGTGCCAAACTAGCGGGAGGCAGCTCCTACAATGAGCAGTTCTTC
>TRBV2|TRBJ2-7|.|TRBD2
CASRYSSGNYEQYF
TGTGCCAGCAGATATAGTAGCGGGAACTACGAGCAGTACTTC
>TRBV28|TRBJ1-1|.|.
CASSFSSVITEAFF
TGTGCCAGCAGTTTCTCCTCCGTGATTACTGAAGCTTTCTTT
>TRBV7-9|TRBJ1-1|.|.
CASTERGVNTEAFF
TGTGCCAGCACCGAAAGGGGAGTGAACACTGAAGCTTTCTTT
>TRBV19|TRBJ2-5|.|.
CASSPRAGWSTETQYF
TGTGCCAGTAGTCCCCGGGCAGGTTGGTCCACAGAGACCCAGTACTTC
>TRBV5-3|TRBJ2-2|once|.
CARSLDGIETGELFF
TGTGCCAGAAGCTTGGACGGGATAGAGACCGGGGAGCTGTTTTTT
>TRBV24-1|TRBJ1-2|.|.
CATSASDSRGTIGYTF
TGTGCCACCAGTGCCTCGGACAGCCGGGGCACTATTGGCTACACCTTC
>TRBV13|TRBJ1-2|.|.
CASSSVVWGSDYGYTF
TGTGCCAGCAGCTCAGTCGTCTGGGGCTCGGACTATGGCTACACCTTC
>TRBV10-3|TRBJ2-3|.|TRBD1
CATSGTGTTDTQYF
TGTGCCACTTCCGGGACAGGGACCACAGATACGCAGTATTTT
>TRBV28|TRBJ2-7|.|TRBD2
CASSLQAGAPYEQYF
TGTGCCAGCAGTTTACAAGCGGGAGCCCCCTACGAGCAGTACTTC
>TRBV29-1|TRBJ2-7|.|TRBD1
CSAKQRQGASYEQYF
TGCAGCGCCAAACAACGGCAGGGGGCATCCTACGAGCAGTACTTC
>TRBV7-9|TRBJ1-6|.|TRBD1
CASSLSGGANSPLHF
TGTGCCAGCAGCTTGTCAGGGGGCGCAAATTCACCCCTCCACTTT
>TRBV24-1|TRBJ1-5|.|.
CATSDSPFNQPQHF
TGTGCCACCAGTGATTCCCCGTTCAATCAGCCCCAGCATTTT
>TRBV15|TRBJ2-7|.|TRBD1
CATRRQGSYEQYF
TGTGCCACCAGGAGACAGGGGTCCTACGAGCAGTACTTC
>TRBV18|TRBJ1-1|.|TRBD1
CASSPGQANTEAFF
TGTGCCAGCTCACCGGGACAGGCAAACACTGAAGCTTTCTTT
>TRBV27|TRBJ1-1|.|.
CASSPSFSVSAFF
TGTGCCAGCAGCCCTTCGTTCAGCGTCTCGGCTTTCTTT
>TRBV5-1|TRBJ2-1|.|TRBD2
CASRIWGGASNEQFF
TGCGCCAGCAGGATTTGGGGAGGGGCCTCCAATGAGCAGTTCTTC
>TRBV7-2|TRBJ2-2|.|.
CASSPLVAGELFF
TGTGCCAGCAGCCCCCTCGTGGCTGGGGAGCTGTTTTTT
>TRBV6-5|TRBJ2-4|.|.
CATGPKNIQYF
TGTGCCACAGGTCCCAAAAACATTCAGTACTTC
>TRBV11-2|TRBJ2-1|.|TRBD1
CASSLERGQGVLWSYNEQFF
TGTGCCAGCAGCTTAGAAAGAGGCCAGGGGGTTCTATGGTCCTACAATGAGCAGTTCTTC
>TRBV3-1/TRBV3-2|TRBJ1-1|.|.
CASSQVHAQLNTEAFF
TGTGCCAGCAGCCAAGTTCACGCCCAGTTGAACACTGAAGCTTTCTTT
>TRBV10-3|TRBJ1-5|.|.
CAISVEGNQPQHF
TGTGCCATCAGTGTGGAAGGAAATCAGCCCCAGCATTTT
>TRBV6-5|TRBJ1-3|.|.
CASSYGRHLGNTIYF
TGTGCCAGCAGTTACGGGCGCCATCTAGGAAACACCATATATTTT